The 32 T cell receptor beta chains below were found in one sample sequenced in a study of T cell changes during pregnancy in multiple sclerosis. Clones were sequenced by immunoSEQ multiplex PCR, and TCRdb holds only the in-frame ones, with some missing. The sample includes 30,000 to 40,000 clones, 90% to 95% of them seen just once. The material sequenced was CD8+ T cells from peripheral blood mononuclear cells, taken in the third trimester of pregnancy. Every receptor here comes from a female donor with multiple sclerosis, enrolled in a pregnancy study.

This chain connects TRBV7-3 to TRBJ2-7; 7 bases are a match to TRBD2. This CDR3 region has 15 residues. Germline lookup yields CDR1 SGHTA and CDR2 FQGTGA. The V gene end was trimmed by 6 bases and the J gene end by 1 base; junction bases not matched to a gene: 9. The CDR3 loop is CASSTGPGGSYEQYF. In DNA, the CDR3 is TGTGCCAGCAGTACCGGTCCGGGGGGATCCTACGAGCAGTACTTC.

This chain joins TRBV19 and TRBJ1-2; 9 nucleotides agree with TRBD1. J lost 0 bases, V lost 4 bases, and 12 bases had no gene match. The CDR3 length is 18 residues. Per germline, CDR1 LNHDA and CDR2 SQIVND (reference sequence). CDR3 nucleotides: TGTGCCAGTAGTAACCGTGGGACAGGGATAATAACTAACTATGGCTACACCTTC. It yields the protein CASSNRGTGIITNYGYTF.

The CDR3 region is CGGGGGGSTEAFF. As DNA, the CDR3 is TGTGGTGGAGGAGGGGGGGGGAGTACTGAAGCTTTCTTT. This chain connects TRBV30 to TRBJ1-1; maybe TRBD1 (6 bases). The CDR3 has 13 residues. Germline V gene sequence: CDR1 GTSNPN, CDR2 SVGIG (reference sequence). The variable domain in full, with the rest retrieved from reference TRBV30 and TRBJ1-1, is SQTIHQWPATLVQPVGSPLSLECTVEGTSNPNLYWYRQAAGRGLQLLFYSVGIGQISSEVPQNLSASRPQDRQFILSSKKLLLSDSGFYLCGGGGGGSTEAFFGQGTRLTVV.

The rearrangement uses TRBV29-1 and TRBJ1-5, with D unclear. The CDR3 is 13 amino acids. CDR1 and CDR2 (germline): SQVTM, ANQGSEA. Trimming removed 2 bases from V and 7 bases from J, with 12 bases in between. This CDR3 is CSVESAAGQPQHF. The CDR3 DNA is TGCAGCGTTGAATCGGCAGCGGGACAGCCCCAGCATTTT. The full variable domain, rest sourced from reference TRBV29-1 and TRBJ1-5, is SAVISQKPSRDICQRGTSLTIQCQVDSQVTMMFWYRQQPGQSLTLIATANQGSEATYESGFVIDKFPISRPNLTFSTLTVSNMSPEDSSIYLCSVESAAGQPQHFGDGTRLSIL.

This clone occurred once. The gene calls are TRBV18 and TRBJ1-2; 10 bases align to TRBD1. With V trimmed by 2 bases and J by 6 bases, 12 bases remained unmatched. This CDR3 has 17 residues. Germline V CDR1 and CDR2: KGHSH, LQKENI. The DNA for the CDR3 is TGTGCCAGCTCACCAAGCGACAGGGGGCGTCAGGGACATGGCTACACCTTC. Translating it yields CASSPSDRGRQGHGYTF.

This chain joins TRBV7-8 and TRBJ1-1, with a weak D call TRBD1 (5 bases). Trimming pared 1 base from V and 1 base from J, leaving 10 bases between. Per germline, CDR1 SGHVS and CDR2 FQNEAQ. The CDR3 is made up of 15 amino acids. CDR3 sequence reads: CASSLGGEGNTEAFF. DNA of the CDR3: TGTGCCAGCAGCTTAGGGGGGGAGGGGAACACTGAAGCTTTCTTT.

The rearrangement links TRBV5-4 to TRBJ1-1; TRBD1 matches at 8 bases. The CDR3 sequence is 14 residues long. The junction had 4 bases not matched to a gene; V was cut back by 3 bases and J by 3 bases. Germline assignment: CDR1 SGHNT and CDR2 YYREEE (reference sequence). The CDR3 region is CASSSQGVDTEAFF. The CDR3 DNA follows: TGTGCCAGCAGCTCACAGGGGGTAGACACTGAAGCTTTCTTT. Full variable domain (outside the CDR3, taken from reference TRBV5-4 and TRBJ1-1): ETGVTQSPTHLIKTRGQQVTLRCSSQSGHNTVSWYQQALGQGPQFIFQYYREEENGRGNFPPRFSGLQFPNYSSELNVNALELDDSALYLCASSSQGVDTEAFFGQGTRLTVV.

The rearrangement uses TRBV29-1 and TRBJ1-1, with TRBD1 as a possible D gene (6 bases). Trimming removed 6 bases at V and 4 bases at J, with 15 bases between. The CDR3 length is 13 residues. Germline CDR1 reads SQVTM; CDR2 reads ANQGSEA. CDR3 protein: CSVQQGEGTEAFF. CDR3 nucleotides: TGCAGCGTGCAACAGGGAGAGGGCACTGAAGCTTTCTTT.

The chain joins TRBV7-8 to TRBJ2-7, with TRBD1 matching 10 bases. Germline CDR1 is SGHVS and CDR2 is FQNEAQ. Trimming at V came to 4 bases and at J to 3 bases, leaving 3 bases not matched to a gene. The CDR3 consists of 14 residues. The CDR3 reads CASSWGQGNYEQYF. As DNA, the CDR3 is TGTGCCAGCAGCTGGGGACAGGGGAACTACGAGCAGTACTTC.

This clone was counted a single time. The chain combines TRBV27 with TRBJ2-5; 8 bases line up with TRBD1. Trimming at V came to 3 bases and at J to 1 base, leaving 4 bases not matched to a gene. The CDR3 sequence is 15 residues long. Per germline, CDR1 MNHEY and CDR2 SMNVEV (reference sequence). The CDR3 DNA follows: TGTGCCAGCAGTTTGACAGGGGAGATCCAAGAGACCCAGTACTTC. Protein sequence: CASSLTGEIQETQYF.

The CDR3 nucleotides are TGTGCCAGCAGTGATAGGGACACCATCTACGAGCAGTACTTC. It is translated as CASSDRDTIYEQYF. The genes are TRBV2 and TRBJ2-7; TRBD1 is a possible D gene (6 bases). The V gene lost 3 bases and the J gene lost 3 bases, with 12 bases spanning the gap. The CDR3 spans 14 residues. Germline lookup yields CDR1 SNHLY and CDR2 FYNNEI.

The gene calls are TRBV9 and TRBJ2-1; 12 positions match TRBD2. CDR1 SGDLS and CDR2 YYNGEE come from the germline V gene. With 3 bases clipped from V and 7 bases from J, the junction kept 5 bases outside the gene matches. The CDR3 totals 15 residues. The CDR3 nucleotides are TGTGCCAGCAGCGCCCGGACTAGCGGGGCTAATGAGCAGTTCTTC. Its protein product is CASSARTSGANEQFF. Combining the CDR3 with reference TRBV9 and TRBJ2-1 gives the whole variable domain DSGVTQTPKHLITATGQRVTLRCSPRSGDLSVYWYQQSLDQGLQFLIQYYNGEERAKGNILERFSAQQFPDLHSELNLSSLELGDSALYFCASSARTSGANEQFFGPGTRLTVL.

The V gene is TRBV6-6, the J gene TRBJ1-1, with a possible D match to TRBD1 (5 bases). The ends were cut back, 7 bases at V and 7 bases at J, with 25 bases in the middle. This CDR3 comprises 16 residues. Germline V gene data show CDR1 as MNHNY and CDR2 as SVGAGI (reference sequence). DNA of the CDR3: TGTGCCAGCACCTTTTGGAGCGGGGGGGAAAGCGATGAAGCTTTCTTT. Protein sequence: CASTFWSGGESDEAFF.

As DNA, the CDR3 is TGTGCCAGCAGTACTTGGGGGGTGAGCGAAAAACTGTTTTTT. Translating gives CASSTWGVSEKLFF. This rearrangement joins TRBV25-1 to TRBJ1-4, with D maybe TRBD1 (5 bases). Germline V gives CDR1 MGHDK, CDR2 SYGVNS. The ends were cut back, 5 bases at V and 8 bases at J, with 15 bases in the middle. This CDR3 has 14 residues.

V usage is TRBV7-6 and J usage is TRBJ2-7; 9 positions match TRBD2. The CDR3 has 16 amino acids. Germline CDR1 SGHVS, CDR2 FNYEAQ. Trimming took 1 base from V and 3 from J; bases not matched to a gene: 7. CDR3 amino acids: CASSLVGGGANYEQYF. DNA for the CDR3: TGTGCCAGCAGCTTAGTTGGCGGGGGGGCTAACTACGAGCAGTACTTC.

This clone has just a few counts. The chain joins TRBV9 to TRBJ1-1, with no clear D. Trimming took off 0 bases at V and 0 bases at J, with 9 bases between the two ends. The CDR3 runs 15 residues. Germline values: CDR1 SGDLS, CDR2 YYNGEE. The CDR3 sequence is CASSVVGKMNTEAFF. CDR3 bases: TGTGCCAGCAGCGTAGTCGGGAAAATGAACACTGAAGCTTTCTTT. Looking up the rest from reference TRBV9 and TRBJ1-1 gives the full variable domain: DSGVTQTPKHLITATGQRVTLRCSPRSGDLSVYWYQQSLDQGLQFLIQYYNGEERAKGNILERFSAQQFPDLHSELNLSSLELGDSALYFCASSVVGKMNTEAFFGQGTRLTVV.

By share of the sample, this clone is medium-sized. This sequence joins TRBV9 and TRBJ2-5, with a possible D match to TRBD2 (5 bases). This CDR3 contains 15 residues. Trimming removed 0 bases at V and 1 base at J, with 10 bases between. Germline CDR1 SGDLS, CDR2 YYNGEE. Here the CDR3 reads CASSVVGLAQETQYF. DNA of the CDR3: TGTGCCAGCAGCGTAGTTGGCCTAGCCCAAGAGACCCAGTACTTC.

This chain uses TRBV15 with TRBJ2-2; 7 bases agree with TRBD1. Germline V gene sequence: CDR1 LNHNV, CDR2 YYDKDF (reference sequence). V was clipped by 0 bases and J by 0 bases; unmatched bases: 1. This CDR3 contains 16 residues. This CDR3 reads CATSREDRPNTGELFF. Here the CDR3 DNA reads TGTGCCACCAGCAGAGAGGACAGGCCGAACACCGGGGAGCTGTTTTTT.

J is TRBJ2-7 and V is TRBV6-6, with TRBD2 as a possible D gene (6 bases). V lost 5 bases, J lost 1 base, and 9 bases lay in between. The V gene's germline CDR1 is MNHNY and CDR2 SVGAGI (reference sequence). The CDR3 extends over 13 amino acids. The CDR3 nucleotides are TGTGCCAGCAGTGCCGGGGGTTCCTACGAGCAGTACTTC. Translated, it gives CASSAGGSYEQYF.

The V call is TRBV25-1, the J call TRBJ2-1, with 7 bases lining up with TRBD1. This CDR3 has 13 amino acids. The V segment lost 4 bases and the J segment 8 bases; nucleotides outside the gene matches: 5. Germline values: CDR1 MGHDK, CDR2 SYGVNS. Here the CDR3 reads CASSGQGWDEQFF. The CDR3 coding sequence is TGTGCCAGCAGTGGACAGGGTTGGGATGAGCAGTTCTTC.

The CDR3 loop reads CASSPSILWTATNEKLFF. The CDR3 DNA sequence: TGTGCCAGTAGTCCCTCTATCCTATGGACAGCAACTAATGAAAAACTGTTTTTT. The genes are TRBV19 and TRBJ1-4, with a weak D call TRBD1 (6 bases). Trimming pared 5 bases from V and 0 bases from J, leaving 19 bases between. Germline V lookup: CDR1 LNHDA, CDR2 SQIVND (reference sequence). The CDR3 is 18 amino acids.

The chain links TRBV6-1 to TRBJ2-7, with 9 positions matching TRBD2. CDR3 length: 16 residues. V gave up 3 bases and J gave up 1 base; unmatched junction bases: 7. The V gene's germline CDR1 is MNHNS and CDR2 SASEGT. In nucleotides, the CDR3 is TGTGCCAGCAGTGACCTTTTAGCGGGGGTATCCTACGAGCAGTACTTC. Protein sequence: CASSDLLAGVSYEQYF.

The chain combines TRBV5-4 with TRBJ2-1, with TRBD2 matching 7 bases. This CDR3 spans 14 amino acids. Per germline, CDR1 SGHNT and CDR2 YYREEE (reference sequence). The trim removed 2 bases at V and 6 bases at J, leaving 5 bases unmatched. The CDR3 reads CASSFSPSGNEQFF. For the CDR3, the DNA is TGTGCCAGCAGCTTTTCCCCTAGCGGCAATGAGCAGTTCTTC.

The chain couples TRBV5-8 to TRBJ2-7; 10 nucleotides match TRBD1. Germline trimming cut 4 bases from V and 6 bases from J; bases unmatched to any gene: 10. There are 15 residues in the CDR3. The germline V gene encodes CDR1 SGHTS and CDR2 YDEGEE. As DNA, the CDR3 is TGTGCCAGCAGCGGGACCGGGACAGGGGATCCCGAGCAGTACTTC. It is translated as CASSGTGTGDPEQYF.

The chain links TRBV4-1 to TRBJ2-7; 11 nucleotides agree with TRBD1. The germline CDR1 and CDR2 sequences are MGHRA and YSYEKL. The CDR3 runs 14 residues. V was clipped by 4 bases and J by 3 bases; unmatched bases: 2. The DNA of the CDR3 is TGCGCCAGCAGCCGGGGACAGGGGGTCTACGAGCAGTACTTC. Translating gives CASSRGQGVYEQYF.

The chain joins TRBV6-1 to TRBJ1-1, with D possibly matching TRBD1 (5 bases). V gave up 2 bases and J gave up 1 base, with 8 bases separating them. This CDR3 region has 14 residues. Germline V CDR1 and CDR2: MNHNS, SASEGT. The CDR3 DNA follows: TGTGCCAGCAGTGAAATTACAGGGAACACTGAAGCTTTCTTT. Amino acid sequence: CASSEITGNTEAFF.

A single count supports this clone. The chain employs TRBV6-1 and TRBJ2-1; TRBD2 might be the D (5 bases). There are 16 residues in the CDR3. In germline, CDR1 is MNHNS, CDR2 SASEGT. V lost 1 base to trimming and J lost 0 bases, with 10 bases between them. CDR3 coding DNA: TGTGCCAGCAGTGAAGATGTGGGGAGCTCCTACAATGAGCAGTTCTTC. Translating gives CASSEDVGSSYNEQFF.

CDR3 sequence: CASRGAGGQPQHF. CDR3 sequence (DNA): TGTGCCAGCAGGGGGGCGGGGGGTCAGCCCCAGCATTTT. The chain carries TRBV6-5 and TRBJ1-5, with D possibly being TRBD1 (6 bases). Trimming took 6 bases from V and 6 from J, leaving 12 bases between them. CDR1 MNHEY and CDR2 SVGAGI come from the germline V gene. CDR3 length: 13 residues.

The chain has TRBV7-2 and TRBJ1-1; no clear D gene. Germline lookup yields CDR1 SGHTA and CDR2 FQGNSA. The CDR3 extends over 15 amino acids. V lost 2 bases, J lost 1 base, and 11 bases lay in between. For the CDR3, the DNA is TGTGCCAGCAGCTTATTTTCAACATCGAACACTGAAGCTTTCTTT. Its translation is CASSLFSTSNTEAFF.

V usage is TRBV27 and J usage is TRBJ2-7; D not certain. V was cut by 4 bases and J by 2 bases, with 3 bases left in between. This CDR3 has 11 amino acids. CDR1 and CDR2 from the germline V gene are MNHEY and SMNVEV (reference sequence). CDR3 loop: CASSSAYEQYF. The CDR3 coding sequence is TGTGCCAGCAGTTCAGCCTACGAGCAGTACTTC.

This clone was detected only once. The chain couples TRBV10-3 to TRBJ2-7, with D perhaps matching TRBD1 (6 bases). The CDR3 runs 11 residues. V was trimmed by 8 bases and J by 7 bases, leaving 12 bases between them. Germline V gene lookup returns CDR1 ENHRY and CDR2 SYGVKD. CDR3: CAIRTEEEQYF. The DNA of the CDR3 is TGTGCCATCCGGACAGAAGAGGAGCAGTACTTC.

The chain employs TRBV27 and TRBJ2-7, with D possibly being TRBD1 (6 bases). The CDR3 is made up of 13 amino acids. Between the trimmed V and J ends, which lost 5 bases and 6 bases, there was a span of 14 bases. Germline-derived CDR1 and CDR2 are MNHEY and SMNVEV (reference sequence). The CDR3 is CASSPGVFSEQYF. For the CDR3, the DNA is TGTGCCAGCAGTCCAGGGGTTTTCTCCGAGCAGTACTTC.